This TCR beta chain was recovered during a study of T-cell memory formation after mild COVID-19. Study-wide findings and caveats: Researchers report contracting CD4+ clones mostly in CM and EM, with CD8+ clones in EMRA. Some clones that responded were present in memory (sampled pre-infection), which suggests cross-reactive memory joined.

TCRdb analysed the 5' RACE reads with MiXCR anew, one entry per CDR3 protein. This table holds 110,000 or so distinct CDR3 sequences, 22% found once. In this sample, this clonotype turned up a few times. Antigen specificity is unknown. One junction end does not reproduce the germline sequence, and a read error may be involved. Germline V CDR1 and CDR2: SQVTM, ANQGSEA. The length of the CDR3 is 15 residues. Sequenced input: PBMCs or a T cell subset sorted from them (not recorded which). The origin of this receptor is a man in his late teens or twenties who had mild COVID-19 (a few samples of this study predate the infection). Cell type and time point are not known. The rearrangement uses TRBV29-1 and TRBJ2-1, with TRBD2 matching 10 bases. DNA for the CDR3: TGCAGCGGTGAAGAGGCTAGCGGGGGATACAATGAGCAGTTCTTC. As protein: CSGEEASGGYNEQFF.